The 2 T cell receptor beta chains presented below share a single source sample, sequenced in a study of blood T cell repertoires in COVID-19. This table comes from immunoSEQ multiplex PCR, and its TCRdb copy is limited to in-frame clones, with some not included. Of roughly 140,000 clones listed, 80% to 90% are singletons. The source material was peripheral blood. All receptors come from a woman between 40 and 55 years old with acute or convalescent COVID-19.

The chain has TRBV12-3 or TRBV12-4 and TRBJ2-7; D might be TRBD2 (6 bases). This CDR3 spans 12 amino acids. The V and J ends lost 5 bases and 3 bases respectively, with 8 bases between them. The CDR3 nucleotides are TGTGCCAGCAGTCGGACTAACTACGAGCAGTACTTC. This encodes CASSRTNYEQYF.

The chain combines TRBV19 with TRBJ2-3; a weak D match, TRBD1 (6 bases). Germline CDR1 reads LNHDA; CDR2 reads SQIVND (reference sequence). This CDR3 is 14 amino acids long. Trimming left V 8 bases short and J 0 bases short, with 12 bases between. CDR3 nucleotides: TGTGCCAGTCAGCTGGGGACAAGCACAGATACGCAGTATTTT. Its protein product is CASQLGTSTDTQYF.